This T cell receptor beta chain was sequenced for a study of T cells in Graves' hyperthyroidism and ophthalmopathy. Authors of the study amplified TCR beta CDR3 regions from RNA transcripts. RT-PCR in the first round (using the HTBI primer set) targeted the TCR CDR3. A single record per CDR3 protein comes from TCRdb applying MiXCR to the multiplex PCR reads. Here the sample spans hundreds of thousands of distinct CDR3 sequences, around 15% being singletons. Germline CDR1 and CDR2: SGHAT and FQNNGV. Trimming pared 3 bases from V and 2 bases from J, leaving 9 bases between. The CDR3 is made up of 14 amino acids. Many counts were recorded for this clonotype.

The chain carries TRBV11-2 and TRBJ2-3; no clear D gene. The origin of this receptor is a woman under 40 with Graves' hyperthyroidism. The sequencing input was blood. CDR3 protein: CASSFGGLTDTQYF. The CDR3 DNA sequence: TGTGCCAGCAGCTTCGGTGGCCTCACAGATACGCAGTATTTT.